This TCR beta chain was retrieved from a study of blood T cell repertoires in COVID-19. Across the whole study: Whether acute or convalescent, the COVID-19 samples came from the United States, Italy and Spain. The cDNA or gDNA used as material had been derived from T cells, B-cell-depleted T cells, or PBMCs.

Per the original methods: Reference gene primer amplification in the assay estimated nucleated cell counts. Clones were read by immunoSEQ multiplex PCR, and TCRdb kept only the in-frame ones, dropping some. V, J and clone size reflect that table, while D and trimming were determined from the DNA. The table has 300,000 or so clones, 88% seen once; the top ten hold 5.5% to 7%. From germline, CDR1 is LGHDT and CDR2 YNNKEL (reference sequence). V lost 6 bases and J 7 bases, leaving 19 bases between the germline ends. The CDR3 is 16 amino acids. A few counts support this clone. The genes are TRBV3-1 (or the pseudogene TRBV3-2) and TRBJ1-6; possibly TRBD1 for D (6 bases). Sequencing was carried out using peripheral blood. This sequence originates from a woman aged 30 to 39 who had recovered from COVID-19. In nucleotides, the CDR3 is TGTGCCAGCAGGATTCGGCAGGGGAACGTGAATTCACCCCTCCACTTT. Its protein product is CASRIRQGNVNSPLHF.